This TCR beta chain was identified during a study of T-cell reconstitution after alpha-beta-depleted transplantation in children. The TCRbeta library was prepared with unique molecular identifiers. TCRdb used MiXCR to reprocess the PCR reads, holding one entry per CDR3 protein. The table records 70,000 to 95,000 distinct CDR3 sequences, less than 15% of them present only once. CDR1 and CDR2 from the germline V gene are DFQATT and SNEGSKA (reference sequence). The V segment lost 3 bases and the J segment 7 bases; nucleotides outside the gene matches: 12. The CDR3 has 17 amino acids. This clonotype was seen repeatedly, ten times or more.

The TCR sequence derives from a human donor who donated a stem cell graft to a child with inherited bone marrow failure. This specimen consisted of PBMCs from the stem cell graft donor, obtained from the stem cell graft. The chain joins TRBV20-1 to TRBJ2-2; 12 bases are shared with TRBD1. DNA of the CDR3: TGCAGTGCTAGGGGCCGCCCGGGACAGGGGGCCGTCGGGGAGCTGTTTTTT. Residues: CSARGRPGQGAVGELFF.